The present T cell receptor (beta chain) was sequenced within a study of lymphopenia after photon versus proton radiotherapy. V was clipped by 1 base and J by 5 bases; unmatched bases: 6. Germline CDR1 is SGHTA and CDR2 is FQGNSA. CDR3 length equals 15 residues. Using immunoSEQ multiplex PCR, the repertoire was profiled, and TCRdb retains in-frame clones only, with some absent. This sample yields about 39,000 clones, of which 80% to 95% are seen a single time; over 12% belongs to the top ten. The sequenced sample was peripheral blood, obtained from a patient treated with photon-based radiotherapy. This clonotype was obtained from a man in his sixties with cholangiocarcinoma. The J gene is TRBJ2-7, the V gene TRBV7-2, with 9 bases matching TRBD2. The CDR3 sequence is CASSLVGGRANEQYF. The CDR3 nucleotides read TGTGCCAGCAGCTTAGTTGGCGGGAGGGCAAACGAGCAGTACTTC.